What follows are 9 T cell receptor beta chains derived from one specimen sequenced in a study of blood T cell repertoires in COVID-19. Using immunoSEQ multiplex PCR, the repertoire was profiled, and TCRdb retains in-frame clones only, with some absent. The sample yields over 150,000 clones, around 84% seen once. The sequenced sample consisted of PBMCs or T cells enriched from blood (not recorded which). Receptors originate from a man between 50 and 59 years old who had recovered from COVID-19.

V is TRBV3-1 (or the pseudogene TRBV3-2) and J is TRBJ2-7; 7 bases map to TRBD1. CDR1 and CDR2 (germline): LGHDT, YNNKEL (reference sequence). The CDR3 contains 15 residues. J lost 2 bases, V lost 0 bases, and 4 bases had no gene match. The chain's CDR3 is CASSQDLTGTYEQYF. The CDR3 nucleotides read TGTGCCAGCAGCCAAGATTTGACAGGGACCTACGAGCAGTACTTC.

The CDR3 DNA reads as TGTGCCAGCAGCCCGACAGGGGGCACTGTATCTGGGGCCAACGTCCTGACTTTC. Translated: CASSPTGGTVSGANVLTF. V gene TRBV7-2 combines with J gene TRBJ2-6, with 10 bases aligning to TRBD1. There are 18 residues in the CDR3. From germline, CDR1 is SGHTA and CDR2 FQGNSA. The V and J ends lost 5 bases and 1 base, in that order; junction bases with no gene match: 8.

This clone occurred once. This specimen includes other DNA sequences encoding the same CDR3. The rearrangement links TRBV7-9 to TRBJ1-2; 7 bases match TRBD1. CDR1 is SEHNR and CDR2 is FQNEAQ in the germline V gene (reference sequence). The V and J ends lost 5 bases and 7 bases, in that order; junction bases with no gene match: 7. CDR3 size: 13 residues. The chain's CDR3 is CASSADRVGGYTF. CDR3 coding DNA: TGTGCCAGCAGCGCTGACAGGGTGGGTGGCTACACCTTC.

The rearrangement links TRBV18 to TRBJ1-2; 7 bases are shared with TRBD1. This CDR3 is built from 13 residues. V was pared by 1 base and J by 8 bases, with 4 bases of the junction left unmatched. Germline V gives CDR1 KGHSH, CDR2 LQKENI. The CDR3 nucleotides are TGTGCCAGCTCACCACAGGGGGCGGAAGGCTACACCTTC. It encodes CASSPQGAEGYTF. The entire variable domain, with the rest obtained from reference TRBV18 and TRBJ1-2, is as follows: NAGVMQNPRHLVRRRGQEARLRCSPMKGHSHVYWYRQLPEEGLKFMVYLQKENIIDESGMPKERFSAEFPKEGPSILRIQQVVRGDSAAYFCASSPQGAEGYTFGSGTRLTVV.

This chain uses TRBV9 with TRBJ2-7; 8 bases agree with TRBD1. Germline V lookup: CDR1 SGDLS, CDR2 YYNGEE. V was clipped by 0 bases and J by 2 bases; unmatched bases: 4. This CDR3 has 15 residues. CDR3 coding DNA: TGTGCCAGCAGCGTAGGGACAGGGACGGCCTACGAGCAGTACTTC. Protein: CASSVGTGTAYEQYF.

This clone has a handful of counts. The J gene is TRBJ2-5, the V gene TRBV5-4, with 7 bases identical to TRBD1. The germline V gene has CDR1 SGHNT and CDR2 YYREEE (reference sequence). V gave up 2 bases and J gave up 5 bases; unmatched junction bases: 6. The CDR3 has 14 amino acids. The CDR3 spells CASSFTGAEETQYF. The CDR3 DNA is TGTGCCAGCAGCTTTACAGGGGCGGAGGAGACCCAGTACTTC.

The chain employs TRBV5-1 and TRBJ2-3; 7 bases line up with TRBD1. Germline CDR1 and CDR2: SGHRS and YFSETQ. Unmatched junction bases numbered 2, after V lost 0 bases and J lost 4 bases. The CDR3 runs 14 residues. CDR3 sequence (DNA): TGCGCCAGCAGCTTGGGGCAGGGGGCAGATACGCAGTATTTT. Translation gives CASSLGQGADTQYF.

The V call is TRBV19, the J call TRBJ2-7, with 7 bases aligning to TRBD2. Germline-derived CDR1 and CDR2 are LNHDA and SQIVND (reference sequence). CDR3 length equals 15 residues. Trimming cost V 2 bases and J 2 bases; bases outside gene matches: 6. CDR3 loop: CASSIMGGVTYEQYF. DNA of the CDR3: TGTGCCAGTAGTATAATGGGGGGGGTCACCTACGAGCAGTACTTC.

DNA for the CDR3: TGTGCCAGCAGCAAGGGCGGGGGGCCTTCAGAGACCCAGTACTTC. Amino acids: CASSKGGGPSETQYF. The chain links TRBV21-1 to TRBJ2-5; the table names TRBD2, a call not compared with the DNA. TRBV21-1 is a documented pseudogene. CDR3 size: 15 residues.